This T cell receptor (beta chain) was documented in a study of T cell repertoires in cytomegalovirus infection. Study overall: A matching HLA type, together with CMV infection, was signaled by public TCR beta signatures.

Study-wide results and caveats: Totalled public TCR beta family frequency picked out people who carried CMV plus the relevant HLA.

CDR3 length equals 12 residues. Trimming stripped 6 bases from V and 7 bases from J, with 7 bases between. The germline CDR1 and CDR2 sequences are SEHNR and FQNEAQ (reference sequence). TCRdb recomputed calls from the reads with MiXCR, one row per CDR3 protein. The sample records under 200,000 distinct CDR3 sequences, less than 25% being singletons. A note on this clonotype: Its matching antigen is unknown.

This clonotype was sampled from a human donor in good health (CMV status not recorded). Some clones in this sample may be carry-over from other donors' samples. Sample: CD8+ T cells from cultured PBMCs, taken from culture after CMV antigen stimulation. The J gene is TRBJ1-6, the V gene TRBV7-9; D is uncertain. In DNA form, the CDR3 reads TGTGCCAGCAGGGATGACAATTCACCCCTCCACTTT. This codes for CASRDDNSPLHF.